Following are 16 T cell receptor beta chains from one sample sequenced in a study of CXCR3 chemokines and chemotherapy response in bladder cancer. TCRdb itself ran the PCR reads through MiXCR, one entry per CDR3 protein. Here the sample spans about 13,000 distinct CDR3 sequences, approximately 13% being singletons. The sample was acquired from a patient whose treatment included neoadjuvant chemotherapy. These receptor sequences come from a human donor with bladder cancer that did not respond to neoadjuvant chemotherapy.

This clonotype was counted a few times. The chain carries TRBV12-5 and TRBJ2-2; D perhaps matches TRBD2 (6 bases). V was cut by 6 bases and J by 4 bases, with 24 bases left in between. CDR3 length: 18 residues. Germline values: CDR1 LGHNT, CDR2 FRNRAP. The chain's CDR3 is CASGMRELRGLGTGELFF. The DNA of the CDR3 is TGTGCTAGTGGGATGAGGGAGCTGCGGGGCCTCGGCACCGGGGAGCTGTTTTTT.

In its sample, this clonotype was seen many times. The chain carries TRBV19 and TRBJ2-1; weak D call: TRBD1 (5 bases). Germline V gene lookup returns CDR1 LNHDA and CDR2 SQIVND (reference sequence). V lost 4 bases and J 5 bases, leaving 15 bases between the germline ends. The CDR3 has 15 amino acids. The CDR3 DNA reads as TGTGCCAGTAGTAAGCAGGGCCAGCCTCACAATGAGCAGTTCTTC. This codes for CASSKQGQPHNEQFF.

This chain links TRBV7-9 with TRBJ2-7; D is undetermined. CDR3 length equals 13 residues. V lost 5 bases and J 2 bases, leaving 10 bases between the germline ends. Germline CDR1 and CDR2: SEHNR and FQNEAQ (reference sequence). CDR3 coding DNA: TGTGCCAGCAGCCCAGGTCCCACCTACGAGCAGTACTTC. It yields the protein CASSPGPTYEQYF.

This clonotype was counted many times. CDR3 loop: CASREDRREGYTF. CDR3 DNA sequence: TGTGCCAGCAGAGAGGACAGGAGGGAGGGCTACACCTTC. The chain joins TRBV27 to TRBJ1-2; 7 bases fit TRBD1. V was clipped by 6 bases and J by 8 bases; unmatched bases: 9. The CDR3 spans 13 residues. Germline V CDR1 and CDR2: MNHEY, SMNVEV (reference sequence).

By proportion, this clonotype is medium-sized. CDR3 loop: CASSTGQFTDTQYF. CDR3 DNA sequence: TGTGCCAGCAGTACCGGACAGTTCACAGATACGCAGTATTTT. The chain has TRBV6-5 and TRBJ2-3, with TRBD1 as a possible D gene (6 bases). The CDR3 has 14 amino acids. Germline V gene lookup returns CDR1 MNHEY and CDR2 SVGAGI. V lost 5 bases to trimming and J lost 2 bases, with 11 bases between them.

There are a few counts of this clonotype. The V call is TRBV7-9, the J call TRBJ2-7, with D possibly matching TRBD1 (5 bases). V dropped 2 bases and J dropped 3 bases, with 11 bases sitting between them. This CDR3 comprises 14 residues. Germline CDR1 SEHNR, CDR2 FQNEAQ (reference sequence). In DNA form, the CDR3 reads TGTGCCAGCAGCTTAAGTACCAGGGACTACGAGCAGTACTTC. It yields the protein CASSLSTRDYEQYF.

This clonotype came up many times. The chain is built from TRBV19 and TRBJ2-7; perhaps TRBD1 as D (6 bases). The V gene's germline CDR1 is LNHDA and CDR2 SQIVND (reference sequence). Trimming pared 5 bases from V and 4 bases from J, leaving 18 bases between. CDR3 length equals 15 residues. The CDR3: CASSSAGTSSYEQYF. The CDR3 DNA reads TGTGCCAGTAGTTCCGCCGGGACAAGCTCTTACGAGCAGTACTTC. Combining the CDR3 with reference TRBV19 and TRBJ2-7 gives the whole variable domain DGGITQSPKYLFRKEGQNVTLSCEQNLNHDAMYWYRQDPGQGLRLIYYSQIVNDFQKGDIAEGYSVSREKKESFPLTVTSAQKNPTAFYLCASSSAGTSSYEQYFGPGTRLTVT.

The chain combines TRBV20-1 with TRBJ1-2, with D perhaps matching TRBD1 (5 bases). The germline CDR1 and CDR2 sequences are DFQATT and SNEGSKA (reference sequence). V was shortened by 4 bases and J by 7 bases, with 13 bases between the two germline ends. This CDR3 has 12 residues. The CDR3 here is CSATGPYGGYTF. The CDR3 DNA reads as TGCAGTGCTACGGGACCGTACGGTGGCTACACCTTC.

This clonotype was seen many times. This chain links TRBV19 with TRBJ1-5; no reliable D call. Germline-derived CDR1 and CDR2 are LNHDA and SQIVND (reference sequence). V dropped 8 bases and J dropped 9 bases, with 11 bases sitting between them. The length of the CDR3 is 11 residues. CDR3 in amino acids: CASQSLGPQHF. The DNA of the CDR3 is TGTGCCAGTCAAAGTCTAGGGCCCCAGCATTTT.

By sample fraction, this clonotype is medium-sized. This chain links TRBV10-3 with TRBJ1-2, with 11 bases fitting TRBD1. The V segment lost 4 bases and the J segment 8 bases; nucleotides outside the gene matches: 9. CDR3 length: 15 amino acids. Germline CDR1 reads ENHRY; CDR2 reads SYGVKD. CDR3 sequence (DNA): TGTGCCATCAGTGCCGGGACAGGGGGAAAGGGGGGCTACACCTTC. Protein: CAISAGTGGKGGYTF.

By its share, this clonotype is medium-sized. This CDR3 is CASSIEGYGYTF. The DNA for the CDR3 is TGTGCCAGTAGTATAGAGGGCTATGGCTACACCTTC. This chain connects TRBV19 to TRBJ1-2; D remains ambiguous. The CDR3 contains 12 residues. The V and J ends lost 0 bases and 4 bases respectively, with 3 bases between them. Germline CDR1 LNHDA, CDR2 SQIVND (reference sequence).

This clonotype was counted only a few times. The genes are TRBV9 and TRBJ2-5; D is undetermined. Looked up from germline, CDR1 is SGDLS and CDR2 is YYNGEE. This CDR3 comprises 13 residues. Trimming stripped 2 bases from V and 10 bases from J, with 15 bases between. CDR3 nucleotides: TGTGCCAGCAGCGTTAGCATTCTCGCGGACCAGTACTTC. It encodes CASSVSILADQYF.

This clonotype was counted a few times. The V gene is TRBV6-5, the J gene TRBJ1-4; D is perhaps TRBD1 (6 bases). This CDR3 is 20 amino acids long. V dropped 2 bases and J dropped 3 bases, with 25 bases sitting between them. Germline CDR1 and CDR2: MNHEY and SVGAGI. The CDR3 nucleotides read TGTGCCAGCAGTTACGGGATACCTGACCGGGACAACGGAGCTAATGAAAAACTGTTTTTT. This gives the protein CASSYGIPDRDNGANEKLFF.

In this sample, this clonotype turned up a few times. V gene TRBV12-3 or TRBV12-4 combines with J gene TRBJ2-1, with 7 nucleotides matching TRBD2. The V and J ends lost 6 bases and 3 bases, in that order; junction bases with no gene match: 11. The CDR3 is 16 amino acids. The CDR3 protein is CASSADGRGGYNEQFF. Here the CDR3 DNA reads TGTGCCAGCAGCGCCGACGGCCGCGGGGGCTACAATGAGCAGTTCTTC.

The table lists this clonotype with many counts. The chain employs TRBV6-1 and TRBJ1-1, with D possibly TRBD1 on 6 matching bases. The CDR3 spans 12 residues. The germline V gene has CDR1 MNHNS and CDR2 SASEGT. Between the trimmed V and J ends, which lost 9 bases and 6 bases, there was a span of 14 bases. CDR3 loop: CASRRTDSEAFF. CDR3 DNA: TGTGCCAGTAGACGGACAGACTCTGAAGCTTTCTTT.

This clonotype was counted ten times or more. The chain joins TRBV5-4 to TRBJ1-2, with D maybe TRBD1 (6 bases). The CDR3 is made up of 15 amino acids. Germline V lookup: CDR1 SGHNT, CDR2 YYREEE (reference sequence). V lost 0 bases and J 6 bases, leaving 15 bases between the germline ends. The CDR3 loop reads CASSLDPGAGNGYTF. CDR3 sequence (DNA): TGTGCCAGCAGCTTGGACCCGGGGGCCGGGAATGGCTACACCTTC.